This T cell receptor (beta chain) was retrieved from a study of cytomegalovirus exposure and HLA in healthy donors. This clone was detected only once. CDR3 size: 13 residues. The germline V gene has CDR1 MGHRA and CDR2 YSYEKL. V shed 4 bases and J shed 3 bases, with 9 bases lying between them. The study ran its PCR with 60 Vbeta and 13 Jbeta primers. The data were produced by immunoSEQ multiplex PCR, yet TCRdb's version contains in-frame clones alone and is incomplete. The data show 110,000 to 150,000 clones, approximately 70% seen once. The rearrangement links TRBV4-1 to TRBJ1-1; unclear D gene. Sequencing input: PBMCs. This receptor was taken from a human donor in good health. DNA for the CDR3: TGCGCCAGCAGCCGGGCCCTGGACACTGAAGCTTTCTTT. Protein sequence: CASSRALDTEAFF.